This passage covers 20 T cell receptor beta chains from one sample sequenced in a study of OX40 agonist ivuxolimab in advanced cancers. Clones were sequenced by immunoSEQ multiplex PCR, and TCRdb holds only the in-frame ones, with some missing. This sample has 70,000 to 95,000 clones; 90% occur once, and the top ten carry about 0.7%. Specimen: CD4+ or CD8+ T cells sorted from blood, collected in a trial of the OX40 agonist ivuxolimab. The receptor set was obtained from an adult with an advanced solid tumor such as melanoma, head and neck, liver or kidney cancer.

The chain joins TRBV18 to TRBJ1-4; D possibly corresponds to TRBD1 (6 bases). Per the germline V gene, CDR1 is KGHSH and CDR2 is LQKENI. V gave up 2 bases and J gave up 5 bases, with 9 bases separating them. CDR3 length: 14 amino acids. The CDR3 nucleotides read TGTGCCAGCTCACCAACAGGGAGCAATGAAAAACTGTTTTTT. This sequence encodes CASSPTGSNEKLFF.

This clone was picked up a small number of times. The V and J genes are TRBV6-4 and TRBJ2-1; 10 nucleotides align to TRBD2. This CDR3 comprises 16 residues. Looked up from germline, CDR1 is MRHNA and CDR2 is SNTAGT. J gave up 3 bases and V 4 bases, and 6 bases lay outside the gene matches. The DNA of the CDR3 is TGTGCCAGCAGTGGCCCACTAGCGGGGCTCTACAATGAGCAGTTCTTC. This sequence encodes CASSGPLAGLYNEQFF.

As concerns this clone: Distinct nucleotide sequences in the sample also encode this CDR3. The J gene is TRBJ2-5, the V gene TRBV27; 13 nucleotides line up with TRBD2. Losses at the gene ends were 5 bases for V and 2 bases for J; bases not matched to a gene: 2. Germline CDR1 MNHEY, CDR2 SMNVEV (reference sequence). This CDR3 has 15 amino acids. CDR3 region: CASSTGLAGQETQYF. The CDR3 coding sequence is TGTGCCAGCAGTACGGGACTAGCGGGGCAAGAGACCCAGTACTTC.

The chain links TRBV4-2 to TRBJ2-1; 7 nucleotides match TRBD1. CDR3 length equals 16 residues. Germline trimming cut 4 bases from V and 0 bases from J; bases unmatched to any gene: 6. Germline values: CDR1 LGHNA, CDR2 YNFKEQ. The CDR3 DNA reads TGTGCCAGCAGCCGAACAGGACAGGACTCCTACAATGAGCAGTTCTTC. Protein: CASSRTGQDSYNEQFF.

The genes are TRBV6-1 and TRBJ2-2; 8 nucleotides line up with TRBD2. The CDR3 totals 13 residues. V lost 4 bases and J lost 7; bases outside the gene matches: 2. Per the germline V gene, CDR1 is MNHNS and CDR2 is SASEGT. Written as DNA, the CDR3 is TGTGCCAGCAGTGGGACTAGCAGCGGGGAGCTGTTTTTT. It specifies CASSGTSSGELFF.

The chain joins TRBV5-6 to TRBJ1-4; D is perhaps TRBD1 (5 bases). CDR1 is SGHDT and CDR2 is YYEEEE in the germline V gene. Trimming took off 5 bases at V and 11 bases at J, with 13 bases between the two ends. This CDR3 is built from 12 residues. In DNA, the CDR3 is TGTGCCAGCAGTTGGCGGGGGGAGAAACTGTTTTTT. This codes for CASSWRGEKLFF.

This clone was counted once. The chain uses TRBV4-3 and TRBJ2-3, with unresolved D. Trimming left V 4 bases short and J 0 bases short, with 14 bases between. The CDR3 is 16 amino acids. Germline CDR1 reads LGHNA; CDR2 reads YSLEER. The CDR3 reads CASSPSLGLSTDTQYF. The CDR3 DNA is TGCGCCAGCAGCCCTTCACTGGGTCTTAGCACAGATACGCAGTATTTT.

V gene TRBV6-1 combines with J gene TRBJ2-1; D call uncertain. Germline V gene lookup returns CDR1 MNHNS and CDR2 SASEGT. The V end was cut by 2 bases, the J end by 0 bases, with 8 bases between. The CDR3 runs 15 residues. CDR3 sequence reads: CASSEHGSSYNEQFF. The CDR3 nucleotides read TGTGCCAGCAGTGAACACGGTAGCTCCTACAATGAGCAGTTCTTC.

This clone has only one observation. The rearrangement uses TRBV19 and TRBJ2-5; D perhaps matches TRBD1 (5 bases). The CDR3 loop spans 13 amino acids. Trimming took 6 bases from V and 2 from J, leaving 10 bases between them. CDR1 and CDR2 from the germline V gene are LNHDA and SQIVND (reference sequence). This CDR3 is CASSDTGQETQYF. The CDR3 DNA is TGTGCCAGTAGCGACACAGGACAAGAGACCCAGTACTTC.

The rearrangement links TRBV5-8 to TRBJ2-5, with 10 bases lining up with TRBD1. CDR3 length: 14 amino acids. V lost 5 bases, J lost 5 bases, and 6 bases stayed unmatched. Germline CDR1 reads SGHTS; CDR2 reads YDEGEE. The CDR3 protein is CASRPTGGWETQYF. As DNA, the CDR3 is TGTGCCAGCAGACCGACAGGGGGCTGGGAGACCCAGTACTTC. The whole variable domain, filled in from reference TRBV5-8 and TRBJ2-5, reads EAGVTQSPTHLIKTRGQQATLRCSPISGHTSVYWYQQALGLGLQFLLWYDEGEERNRGNFPPRFSGRQFPNYSSELNVNALELEDSALYLCASRPTGGWETQYFGPGTRLLVL.

The J gene is TRBJ2-4, the V gene TRBV7-2; TRBD2 matches 8 bases. V gave up 3 bases and J gave up 6 bases; unmatched junction bases: 4. This CDR3 contains 14 residues. Germline V gene lookup returns CDR1 SGHTA and CDR2 FQGNSA. CDR3 residues: CASSFGLALNIQYF. The CDR3 DNA reads TGTGCCAGCAGCTTCGGACTAGCATTAAACATTCAGTACTTC.

V usage is TRBV7-9 and J usage is TRBJ1-1, with D tentatively TRBD1 (5 bases). V was pared by 2 bases and J by 1 base, with 8 bases between. CDR3 length equals 14 residues. CDR1 and CDR2 from the germline V gene are SEHNR and FQNEAQ (reference sequence). The CDR3 sequence is CASSLLQGNTEAFF. The CDR3, as DNA: TGTGCCAGCAGCTTACTTCAGGGGAACACTGAAGCTTTCTTT.

V and J are TRBV10-3 and TRBJ2-5; 11 bases agree with TRBD2. The germline CDR1 and CDR2 sequences are ENHRY and SYGVKD. This CDR3 is built from 17 residues. The V gene end was trimmed by 5 bases and the J gene end by 7 bases; junction bases not matched to a gene: 15. CDR3 DNA sequence: TGTGCCATCAGTAGGTTAAGACTAGCGGGGATCGACGGGACCCAGTACTTC. Translated: CAISRLRLAGIDGTQYF.

The V gene is TRBV5-1, the J gene TRBJ1-1; D possibly corresponds to TRBD1 (6 bases). CDR1 and CDR2 from the germline V gene are SGHRS and YFSETQ. This CDR3 has 14 residues. V was cut by 0 bases and J by 8 bases, with 14 bases left in between. The CDR3 nucleotides are TGCGCCAGCAGCTTGGGGGCCGGGGGGGCCGAAGCTTTCTTT. Its protein is CASSLGAGGAEAFF.

The chain links TRBV5-6 to TRBJ2-1; 12 bases fit TRBD2. There are 15 residues in the CDR3. CDR1 is SGHDT, CDR2 YYEEEE, per germline. J was trimmed by 4 bases and V by 4 bases; bases with no gene match: 3. CDR3 region: CASSITSGGYNEQFF. The CDR3 coding sequence is TGTGCCAGCAGCATAACTAGCGGGGGGTACAATGAGCAGTTCTTC. The full variable domain, in which reference TRBV5-6 and TRBJ2-1 provide the parts outside the CDR3, is DAGVTQSPTHLIKTRGQQVTLRCSPKSGHDTVSWYQQALGQGPQFIFQYYEEEERQRGNFPDRFSGHQFPNYSSELNVNALLLGDSALYLCASSITSGGYNEQFFGPGTRLTVL.

V usage is TRBV7-3 and J usage is TRBJ2-4; D is unresolved. CDR3 length: 13 amino acids. The germline V gene encodes CDR1 SGHTA and CDR2 FQGTGA. With 8 bases removed from V and 3 bases from J, the gap between germline ends came to 11 bases. CDR3 protein: CASGPGDKNIQYF. The CDR3 nucleotides read TGTGCCAGCGGCCCTGGGGACAAAAACATTCAGTACTTC.

This rearrangement joins TRBV2 to TRBJ2-3, with TRBD1 matching 9 bases. The CDR3 consists of 14 residues. Germline V gene lookup returns CDR1 SNHLY and CDR2 FYNNEI. The V and J ends lost 6 bases and 4 bases, in that order; junction bases with no gene match: 5. The CDR3 here is CASRQGQGPDTQYF. In DNA form, the CDR3 reads TGTGCCAGCAGGCAAGGACAGGGGCCAGATACGCAGTATTTT.

The chain employs TRBV7-9 and TRBJ2-1, with D uncertain. V gave up 4 bases and J gave up 8 bases, with 9 bases separating them. The germline gives CDR1 SEHNR, CDR2 FQNEAQ (reference sequence). The CDR3 runs to 12 residues. This CDR3 reads CASSYEWHEQFF. CDR3 coding DNA: TGTGCCAGCAGCTATGAATGGCATGAGCAGTTCTTC.

The chain carries TRBV19 and TRBJ1-2, with D uncertain. This CDR3 contains 13 residues. CDR1 and CDR2 from the germline V gene are LNHDA and SQIVND (reference sequence). With 7 bases removed from V and 3 bases from J, the gap between germline ends came to 12 bases. CDR3 amino acids: CASTDGIDYGYTF. As DNA, the CDR3 is TGTGCCAGTACTGACGGGATCGACTATGGCTACACCTTC.

This chain joins TRBV4-2 and TRBJ1-3, with D uncertain. The CDR3 is made up of 16 amino acids. Trimming left V 0 bases short and J 2 bases short, with 11 bases between. In germline, CDR1 is LGHNA, CDR2 YNFKEQ. This CDR3 reads CASSQDMGPPGNTIYF. The CDR3 DNA is TGTGCCAGCAGCCAAGATATGGGCCCCCCTGGAAACACCATATATTTT.